The rows below give T cell receptor beta chains drawn from one sample of a study of T cells expressing NK-cell markers. TCRdb re-analyzed the 5' RACE reads; it lists each CDR3 protein once, without DNA. The listing records about 380,000 distinct CDR3 sequences. The specimen was blood T cells: a sorted CD56 or NKG2C T cell subset, CD4+ or CD8+ T cells, or bulk PBMC T cells (not recorded which). These receptor sequences come from a man between 18 and 69 years old in good health. Each CDR3 is given with its conserved first and last residue.

J: TRBJ2-3
V: TRBV6-6
CDR3: CASSSKRLDTQYF

J: TRBJ2-1
V: TRBV20-1
CDR3: CSANPIVGGSYNEQFF

J: TRBJ2-2
V: TRBV12-3/TRBV12-4
CDR3: CASSPPGRDTGELFF

J: TRBJ2-5
V: TRBV18
CDR3: CASSLRAGTQETQYF

J: TRBJ2-5
V: TRBV15
CDR3: CATSRGTSGVYQTQYF

J: TRBJ2-3
V: TRBV29-1
CDR3: CSAPGVGGTGADTQYF

J: TRBJ2-3
V: TRBV6-1
CDR3: CASRDRGTDTDTQYF

J: TRBJ2-7
V: TRBV28
CDR3: CASSSPPGLSYEQYF

J: TRBJ2-1
V: TRBV7-2
CDR3: CASSGYYNEQFF

J: TRBJ2-7
V: TRBV29-1
CDR3: CSGGDRTGYEQYF

J: TRBJ2-3
V: TRBV5-8
CDR3: CASSGTYGVGTQYF

J: TRBJ2-6
V: TRBV2
CDR3: CASSEGGSRVGANVLTF

J: TRBJ2-6
V: TRBV11-1
CDR3: CASSLMMFTGTASSGANVLTF

J: TRBJ1-3
V: TRBV4-2
CDR3: CASSQTRGGNTIYF